A selection of T cell receptor beta chains follows, all from one sample in a study of cytomegalovirus exposure and HLA in healthy donors. Produced via immunoSEQ multiplex PCR; TCRdb's table is partial and in-frame only. The top ten hold 20% of the sample, which has 90,000 or so clones, 85% seen once. The sample was PBMCs. The source is a man younger than 35 in good health and CMV-seropositive. CDR3s include the opening cysteine and the closing phenylalanine or tryptophan. Fields, in order: J gene, clone size, D gene, V gene, CDR3 protein, CDR3 DNA. The D gene is left open where the match is weak. The size field is filled for only some rows; it gives once, few, many or a size class.

TRBJ1-4	-	-	TRBV6-6	CASSYDSEKLFF	TGTGCCAGCAGTTACGACAGCGAAAAACTGTTTTTT
TRBJ2-1	-	TRBD2	TRBV28	CASSLGLAGVVEQFF	TGTGCCAGCAGTCTGGGACTAGCGGGAGTTGTGGAGCAGTTCTTC
TRBJ2-3	-	-	TRBV29-1	CSVSVRAGSFSTDTQYF	TGCAGCGTTTCTGTCCGGGCCGGGAGCTTTAGCACAGATACGCAGTATTTT
TRBJ2-1	-	-	TRBV6-1	CASSEVGGTGSEQFF	TGTGCCAGCAGTGAAGTTGGGGGGACCGGTAGTGAGCAGTTCTTC
TRBJ2-6	-	-	TRBV19	CASSIASYSGANVLTF	TGTGCCAGTAGTATCGCTTCCTACTCTGGGGCCAACGTCCTGACTTTC
TRBJ1-5	-	-	TRBV19	CASSIVAGGNQPQHF	TGTGCCAGTAGTATAGTCGCAGGGGGCAATCAGCCCCAGCATTTT
TRBJ2-5	once	TRBD2	TRBV11-2	CASSLDGWGLAELQETQYF	TGTGCCAGCAGCTTAGATGGATGGGGTCTAGCGGAGCTCCAAGAGACCCAGTACTTC
TRBJ1-5	-	-	TRBV7-9	CASSLTESNQPQHF	TGTGCCAGCAGCTTAACGGAGAGCAATCAGCCCCAGCATTTT
TRBJ1-5	-	-	TRBV19	CASSIGAGVTGNQPQHF	TGTGCCAGTAGTATAGGGGCGGGGGTGACGGGCAATCAGCCCCAGCATTTT
TRBJ2-2	-	TRBD1	TRBV5-4	CASSARDRVYTGELFF	TGTGCCAGCAGCGCCCGGGACAGGGTCTACACCGGGGAGCTGTTTTTT
TRBJ1-2	-	TRBD1	TRBV28	CACSAGTGGLYGYTF	TGTGCCTGCTCCGCCGGGACAGGGGGCTTGTATGGCTACACCTTC